Listed below are T cell receptor beta chains from one sample, sequenced in a study of vaccination effects on CD4 cells after COVID-19. Their antigens remain unidentified. Measured with immunoSEQ multiplex PCR; TCRdb has only the in-frame clones, and not every one. The sample contains 20,000 to 25,000 clones, about 70% of which appear only once. The input for sequencing was CD4+ T cells from PBMCs cultured with SARS-CoV-2 spike peptides, taken after COVID-19 vaccination. These receptors were obtained from a human donor who received a COVID-19 vaccine. Both conserved end residues are part of each CDR3. A D gene is named only where the DNA matches it firmly. Not every row has a clone size; where given, it reads once, few, many or a size class.

TRBV19	-	TRBJ2-1	-	CASSNVYRIPYNEQFF
TRBV19	TRBD1	TRBJ2-7	-	CASSGRQGYEQYF
TRBV27	-	TRBJ2-7	-	CASSLMLASYEQYF
TRBV10-2	-	TRBJ2-2	-	CASSPGAGTGELFF
TRBV6-5	-	TRBJ1-2	-	CASRQQGHYGYTF
TRBV20-1	-	TRBJ2-7	-	CSARDTHEQYF
TRBV10-3	TRBD1	TRBJ1-2	once	CAISLPGQGTYGYTF
TRBV29-1	-	TRBJ1-4	-	CSVEVANEKLFF
TRBV30	TRBD1	TRBJ1-4	few	CAWRPPDRGLEKLFF
TRBV14	-	TRBJ1-6	-	CASSQAPGVLGLNSPLHF
TRBV18	-	TRBJ2-7	-	CASSPPSTYEQYF
TRBV6-1	-	TRBJ2-7	-	CASSERGATIFEQYF
TRBV6-1	-	TRBJ1-5	-	CASSEDRQAVQPQHF
TRBV24-1	TRBD1	TRBJ2-2	-	CATSDRGNTGELFF
TRBV7-7	-	TRBJ2-2	-	CASSSDSYRELFF
TRBV25-1	TRBD1	TRBJ1-2	-	CASSTQGSLGYTF
TRBV5-4	TRBD1	TRBJ2-5	-	CASSPGQGETQYF
TRBV14	TRBD1	TRBJ1-4	-	CASRITGGSNEKLFF
TRBV19	-	TRBJ1-2	large	CASSAWEAYGYTF
TRBV7-7	TRBD2	TRBJ2-3	few	CASSPGSGGEGTQYF
TRBV20-1	TRBD1	TRBJ1-6	-	CSASGTGDSPLHF
TRBV11-3	TRBD2	TRBJ2-1	-	CASSLDLWTSGGNNEQFF
TRBV6-1	-	TRBJ1-2	-	CASSESGPSLGYTF
TRBV11-2	TRBD1	TRBJ1-1	once	CASSPQQGRTEAFF
TRBV6-1	-	TRBJ2-1	-	CASSGIGGRSYNEQFF
TRBV5-4	TRBD2	TRBJ2-1	-	CASSLKKIAGGYSYNEQFF
TRBV6-6	-	TRBJ1-5	-	CASSYRNSRLDQPQHF
TRBV2	-	TRBJ2-5	once	CASNRYQETQYF
TRBV5-5	-	TRBJ1-5	-	CASSQTRGVEPQHF
TRBV19	TRBD1	TRBJ2-7	few	CASSLDTNIGTGTDEQYF
TRBV27	-	TRBJ2-6	-	CASSFSIGANVLTF
TRBV21-1	-	TRBJ1-5	-	CASSEQGLYSNQPQHF
TRBV2	-	TRBJ1-3	few	CASSGARTNTIYF
TRBV5-1	TRBD2	TRBJ2-2	-	CASSGTREGEELFF
TRBV11-2	-	TRBJ2-7	once	CASSLGDTSYEQYF
TRBV9	TRBD2	TRBJ2-1	-	CASSVGGLGWTNEQFF